This passage covers 15 T cell receptor beta chains from one sample sequenced in a study of graft-versus-host responses after intestinal transplantation. No antigens are known for them. Data came from immunoSEQ multiplex PCR; TCRdb stores just in-frame clones and leaves some out. Among 100,000 to 130,000 clones listed, about 87% were seen once. The material sequenced was unstimulated CD4+ T cells sorted from spleen or lymph node cells, taken before transplant. The receptors come from a human donor who was the organ donor for an intestinal transplant.

The rearrangement uses TRBV5-3 and TRBJ2-1; 8 bases are shared with TRBD2. TRBV5-3 is identified as an open reading frame with a role that is uncertain. The CDR3 has 13 amino acids. With 4 bases clipped from V and 8 bases from J, the junction kept 5 bases outside the gene matches. In DNA, the CDR3 is TGTGCCAGAAGCCCGGGACTAGTTCATGAGCAGTTCTTC. This translates into CARSPGLVHEQFF.

CDR3 DNA sequence: TGTGCCAGCTCATTGGGCAGATTGAACACTGAAGCTTTCTTT. It specifies CASSLGRLNTEAFF. V gene TRBV18 combines with J gene TRBJ1-1, with D unresolved. Germline-derived CDR1 and CDR2 are KGHSH and LQKENI. CDR3 length equals 14 residues. Trimming left V 5 bases short and J 0 bases short, with 10 bases between.

This rearrangement joins TRBV21-1 to TRBJ2-5. TRBV21-1 is tagged as a pseudogene. The CDR3 totals 12 residues. The CDR3: CASTGAGETQYF. CDR3 sequence (DNA): TGTGCCAGCACAGGAGCCGGGGAGACCCAGTACTTC.

Only one count was recorded for this clone. The rearrangement uses TRBV7-8 and TRBJ1-4; TRBD1 might be the D (5 bases). This CDR3 contains 14 residues. The V and J ends lost 3 bases and 3 bases respectively, with 8 bases between them. Per germline, CDR1 SGHVS and CDR2 FQNEAQ. CDR3 protein: CASSFGHSNEKLFF. The CDR3 bases are TGTGCCAGCAGCTTCGGACACTCTAATGAAAAACTGTTTTTT.

The chain combines TRBV4-1 with TRBJ2-1; 12 bases agree with TRBD2. Trimming cost V 0 bases and J 6 bases; bases outside gene matches: 3. The CDR3 length is 16 residues. Germline V CDR1 and CDR2: MGHRA, YSYEKL. The DNA for the CDR3 is TGCGCCAGCAGCCAAGATCCTAGCGGGGGGGCCAATGAGCAGTTCTTC. This sequence encodes CASSQDPSGGANEQFF.

J is TRBJ2-7 and V is TRBV5-5; D uncertain. CDR3 size: 14 residues. Between the trimmed V and J ends, which lost 0 bases and 0 bases, there was a span of 7 bases. Germline V gives CDR1 SGHKS, CDR2 YYEKEE (reference sequence). CDR3 loop: CASSLESPSYEQYF. CDR3 DNA: TGTGCCAGCAGCTTGGAGAGTCCCTCCTACGAGCAGTACTTC.

The chain joins TRBV18 to TRBJ1-3, with D hard to call. V lost 1 base and J 3 bases, leaving 7 bases between the germline ends. CDR1 and CDR2 from the germline V gene are KGHSH and LQKENI. This CDR3 spans 14 amino acids. CDR3 nucleotides: TGTGCCAGCTCACCACAGGACGGTGGAAACACCATATATTTT. Protein: CASSPQDGGNTIYF.

The rearrangement links TRBV19 to TRBJ2-1; a weak D match, TRBD1 (6 bases). CDR1 and CDR2 (germline): LNHDA, SQIVND (reference sequence). The V end lost 7 bases, the J end lost 2 bases, and 24 bases lay between the germline ends. The CDR3 loop spans 18 amino acids. CDR3 DNA sequence: TGTGCCAGTACGGGAACAGGGTATTCGGGCTCCACCTACAATGAGCAGTTCTTC. Translating gives CASTGTGYSGSTYNEQFF.

The rearrangement uses TRBV7-9 and TRBJ2-4; TRBD1 matches 10 bases. This CDR3 region has 14 residues. From germline, CDR1 is SEHNR and CDR2 FQNEAQ (reference sequence). V shed 2 bases and J 8 bases; nucleotides not matched to a gene: 3. The CDR3 DNA is TGTGCCAGCAGCTTATTAGGACAGGGGGACATTCAGTACTTC. This codes for CASSLLGQGDIQYF.

The chain employs TRBV27 and TRBJ1-2, with 8 bases that match TRBD1. This CDR3 has 14 amino acids. Trimming at V came to 6 bases and at J to 4 bases, leaving 7 bases not matched to a gene. CDR1 is MNHEY, CDR2 SMNVEV, per germline (reference sequence). The DNA of the CDR3 is TGTGCCAGCAGGCTGACAGGGGCGAGCTATGGCTACACCTTC. This translates into CASRLTGASYGYTF.

The CDR3 DNA follows: TGCAGCGGGGGGACAGACTCCTATGGCTACACCTTC. The encoded protein is CSGGTDSYGYTF. The chain uses TRBV29-1 and TRBJ1-2; TRBD1 matches at 7 bases. CDR1 SQVTM and CDR2 ANQGSEA come from the germline V gene. This CDR3 comprises 12 residues. The V gene end was trimmed by 7 bases and the J gene end by 4 bases; junction bases not matched to a gene: 6.

This clone came up once. The rearrangement uses TRBV27 and TRBJ2-7; 8 bases match TRBD1. The length of the CDR3 is 15 residues. In germline, CDR1 is MNHEY, CDR2 SMNVEV (reference sequence). The V segment lost 0 bases and the J segment 2 bases; nucleotides outside the gene matches: 3. In nucleotides, the CDR3 is TGTGCCAGCAGTTTATCGGCACAGGGGGCCTACGAGCAGTACTTC. Protein sequence: CASSLSAQGAYEQYF.

The J gene is TRBJ1-4, the V gene TRBV6-5; no reliable D call. This CDR3 region has 15 residues. V was shortened by 6 bases and J by 0 bases, with 11 bases between the two germline ends. Germline-derived CDR1 and CDR2 are MNHEY and SVGAGI. Here the CDR3 reads CASSLTPSTNEKLFF. CDR3 nucleotides: TGTGCCAGCAGCCTTACACCCTCAACTAATGAAAAACTGTTTTTT.

V usage is TRBV6-1 and J usage is TRBJ1-2, with D possibly being TRBD1 (5 bases). Germline-derived CDR1 and CDR2 are MNHNS and SASEGT. CDR3 length: 15 residues. The ends were cut back, 3 bases at V and 5 bases at J, with 16 bases in the middle. CDR3 protein: CASSEDIRGRYGYTF. The DNA for the CDR3 is TGTGCCAGCAGTGAGGATATCCGGGGCCGGTATGGCTACACCTTC.

The rearrangement joins TRBV5-1 to TRBJ1-2; perhaps TRBD1 as D (5 bases). Germline V gene sequence: CDR1 SGHRS, CDR2 YFSETQ. V lost 0 bases to trimming and J lost 7 bases, with 13 bases between them. This CDR3 region has 14 residues. This CDR3 is CASSLAQGMRGYTF. CDR3 coding DNA: TGCGCCAGCAGCTTGGCGCAGGGAATGCGTGGCTACACCTTC.